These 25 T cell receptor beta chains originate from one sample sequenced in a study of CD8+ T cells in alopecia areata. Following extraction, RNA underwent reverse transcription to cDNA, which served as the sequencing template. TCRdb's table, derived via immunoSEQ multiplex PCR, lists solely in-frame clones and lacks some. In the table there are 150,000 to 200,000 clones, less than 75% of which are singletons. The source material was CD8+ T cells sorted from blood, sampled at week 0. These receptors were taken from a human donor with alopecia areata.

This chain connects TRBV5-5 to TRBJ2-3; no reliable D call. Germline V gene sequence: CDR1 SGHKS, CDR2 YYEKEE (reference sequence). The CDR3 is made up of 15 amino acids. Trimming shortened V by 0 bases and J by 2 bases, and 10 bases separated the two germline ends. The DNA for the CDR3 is TGTGCCAGCAGCTTGGGAGGAATCCACACAGATACGCAGTATTTT. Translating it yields CASSLGGIHTDTQYF.

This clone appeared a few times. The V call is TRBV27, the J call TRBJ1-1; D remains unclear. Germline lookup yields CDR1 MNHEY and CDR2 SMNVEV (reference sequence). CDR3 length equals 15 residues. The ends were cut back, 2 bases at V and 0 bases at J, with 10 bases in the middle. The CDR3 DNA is TGTGCCAGCAGTTTAAGGGCACACTTGAACACTGAAGCTTTCTTT. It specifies CASSLRAHLNTEAFF.

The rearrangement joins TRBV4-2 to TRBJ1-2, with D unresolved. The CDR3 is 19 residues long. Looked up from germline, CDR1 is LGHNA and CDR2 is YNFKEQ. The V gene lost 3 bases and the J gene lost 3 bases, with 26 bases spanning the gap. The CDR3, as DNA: TGTGCCAGCAGCCATCCAGAGGTCGAGAGGGAGACACTGCACTATGGCTACACCTTC. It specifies CASSHPEVERETLHYGYTF.

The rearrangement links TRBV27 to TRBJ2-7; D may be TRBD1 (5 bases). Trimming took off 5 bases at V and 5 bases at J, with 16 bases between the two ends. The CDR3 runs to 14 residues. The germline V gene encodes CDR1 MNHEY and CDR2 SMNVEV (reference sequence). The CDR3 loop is CASSTNRINHEQYF. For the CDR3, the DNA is TGTGCCAGCAGTACCAACAGGATCAACCACGAGCAGTACTTC.

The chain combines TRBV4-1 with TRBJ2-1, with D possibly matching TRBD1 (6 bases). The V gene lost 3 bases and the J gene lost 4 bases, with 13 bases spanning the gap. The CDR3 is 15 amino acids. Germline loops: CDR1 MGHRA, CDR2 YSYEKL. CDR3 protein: CASSQDSGTYNEQFF. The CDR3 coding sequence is TGCGCCAGCAGCCAGGACTCGGGGACATACAATGAGCAGTTCTTC.

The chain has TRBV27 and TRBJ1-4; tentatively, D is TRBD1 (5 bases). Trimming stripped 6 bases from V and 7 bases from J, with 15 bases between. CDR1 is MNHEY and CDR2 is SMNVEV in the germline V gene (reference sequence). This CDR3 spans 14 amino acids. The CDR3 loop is CASRPRGVGEKLFF. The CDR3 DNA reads TGTGCCAGCAGGCCACGGGGGGTGGGTGAAAAACTGTTTTTT. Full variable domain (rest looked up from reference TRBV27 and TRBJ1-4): EAQVTQNPRYLITVTGKKLTVTCSQNMNHEYMSWYRQDPGLGLRQIYYSMNVEVTDKGDVPEGYKVSRKEKRNFPLILESPSPNQTSLYFCASRPRGVGEKLFFGSGTQLSVL.

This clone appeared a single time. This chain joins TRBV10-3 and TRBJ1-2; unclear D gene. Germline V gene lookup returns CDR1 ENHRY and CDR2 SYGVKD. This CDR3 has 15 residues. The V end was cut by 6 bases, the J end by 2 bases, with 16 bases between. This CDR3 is CAIRAYAGRNYGYTF. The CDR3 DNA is TGTGCCATCAGGGCCTATGCCGGCCGGAACTATGGCTACACCTTC.

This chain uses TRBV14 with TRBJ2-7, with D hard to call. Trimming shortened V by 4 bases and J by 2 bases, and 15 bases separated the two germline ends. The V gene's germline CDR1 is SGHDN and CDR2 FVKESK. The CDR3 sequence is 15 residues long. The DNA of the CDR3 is TGTGCCAGCAGCCCCTTCGCGACGCCAACCTACGAGCAGTACTTC. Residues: CASSPFATPTYEQYF.

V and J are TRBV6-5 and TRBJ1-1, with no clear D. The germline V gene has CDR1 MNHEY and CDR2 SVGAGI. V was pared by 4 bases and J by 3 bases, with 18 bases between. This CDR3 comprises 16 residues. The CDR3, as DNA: TGTGCCAGCAGTTCTTGGGGATTGGCGTTAGACACTGAAGCTTTCTTT. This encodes CASSSWGLALDTEAFF.

CDR3 bases: TGCAGCGTTGACGGGAACACTGAAGCTTTCTTT. This translates into CSVDGNTEAFF. The rearrangement joins TRBV29-1 to TRBJ1-1; the D is unclear. This CDR3 has 11 amino acids. Trimming pared 3 bases from V and 1 base from J, leaving 3 bases between. CDR1 SQVTM and CDR2 ANQGSEA come from the germline V gene.

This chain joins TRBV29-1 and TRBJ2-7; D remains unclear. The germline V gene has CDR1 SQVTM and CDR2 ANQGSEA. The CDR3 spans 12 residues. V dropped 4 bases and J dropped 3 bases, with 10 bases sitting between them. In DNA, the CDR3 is TGCAGCGTTGCTACATCTGACTACGAGCAGTACTTC. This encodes CSVATSDYEQYF.

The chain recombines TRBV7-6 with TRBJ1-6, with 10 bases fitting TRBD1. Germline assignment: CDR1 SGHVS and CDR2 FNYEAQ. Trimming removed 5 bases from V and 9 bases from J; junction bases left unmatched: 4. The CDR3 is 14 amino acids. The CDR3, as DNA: TGTGCCAGCAGCCCGACAGGGGGCCGTTCACCCCTCCACTTT. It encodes CASSPTGGRSPLHF.

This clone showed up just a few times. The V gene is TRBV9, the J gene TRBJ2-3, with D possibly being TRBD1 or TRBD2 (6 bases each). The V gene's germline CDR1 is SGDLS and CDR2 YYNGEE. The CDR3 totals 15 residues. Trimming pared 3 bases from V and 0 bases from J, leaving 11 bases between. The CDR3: CASSGGTTSTDTQYF. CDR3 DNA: TGTGCCAGCAGCGGCGGGACAACTAGCACAGATACGCAGTATTTT. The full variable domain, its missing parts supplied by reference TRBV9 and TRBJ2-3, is DSGVTQTPKHLITATGQRVTLRCSPRSGDLSVYWYQQSLDQGLQFLIQYYNGEERAKGNILERFSAQQFPDLHSELNLSSLELGDSALYFCASSGGTTSTDTQYFGPGTRLTVL.

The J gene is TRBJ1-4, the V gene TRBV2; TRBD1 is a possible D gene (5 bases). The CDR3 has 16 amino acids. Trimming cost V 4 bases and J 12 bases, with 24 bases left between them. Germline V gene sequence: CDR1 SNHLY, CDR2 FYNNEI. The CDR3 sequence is CASSVSPQGGEKELFF. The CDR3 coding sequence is TGTGCCAGCAGTGTTTCCCCGCAGGGTGGGGAAAAGGAACTGTTTTTT.

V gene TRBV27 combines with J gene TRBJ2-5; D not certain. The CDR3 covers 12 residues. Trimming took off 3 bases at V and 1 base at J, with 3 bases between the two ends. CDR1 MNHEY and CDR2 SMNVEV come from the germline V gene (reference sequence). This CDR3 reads CASSFIQETQYF. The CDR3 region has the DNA TGTGCCAGCAGTTTTATCCAAGAGACCCAGTACTTC.

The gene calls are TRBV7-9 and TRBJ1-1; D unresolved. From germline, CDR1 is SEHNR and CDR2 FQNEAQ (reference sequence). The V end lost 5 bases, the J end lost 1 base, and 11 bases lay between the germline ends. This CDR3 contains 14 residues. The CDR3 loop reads CASSPMRENTEAFF. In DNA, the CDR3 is TGTGCCAGCAGCCCCATGCGGGAGAACACTGAAGCTTTCTTT. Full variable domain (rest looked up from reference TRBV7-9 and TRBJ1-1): DTGVSQNPRHKITKRGQNVTFRCDPISEHNRLYWYRQTLGQGPEFLTYFQNEAQLEKSRLLSDRFSAERPKGSFSTLEIQRTEQGDSAMYLCASSPMRENTEAFFGQGTRLTVV.

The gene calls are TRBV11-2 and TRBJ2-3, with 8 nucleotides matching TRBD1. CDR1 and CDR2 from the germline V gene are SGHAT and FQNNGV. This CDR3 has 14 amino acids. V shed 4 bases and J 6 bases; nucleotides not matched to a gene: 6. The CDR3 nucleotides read TGTGCCAGCAGCTACCGGGACAGGAGGGATACGCAGTATTTT. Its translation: CASSYRDRRDTQYF.

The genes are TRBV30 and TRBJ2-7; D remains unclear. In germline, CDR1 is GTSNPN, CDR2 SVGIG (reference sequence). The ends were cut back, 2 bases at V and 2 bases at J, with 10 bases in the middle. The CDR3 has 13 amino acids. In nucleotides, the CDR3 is TGTGCCTGGAGTTCCGCGGATCCCTACGAGCAGTACTTC. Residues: CAWSSADPYEQYF. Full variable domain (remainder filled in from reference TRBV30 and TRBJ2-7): SQTIHQWPATLVQPVGSPLSLECTVEGTSNPNLYWYRQAAGRGLQLLFYSVGIGQISSEVPQNLSASRPQDRQFILSSKKLLLSDSGFYLCAWSSADPYEQYFGPGTRLTVT.

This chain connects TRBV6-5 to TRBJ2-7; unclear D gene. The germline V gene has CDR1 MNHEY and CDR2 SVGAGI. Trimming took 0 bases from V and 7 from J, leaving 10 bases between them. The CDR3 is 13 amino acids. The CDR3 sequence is CASSYSSSLEQYF. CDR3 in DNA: TGTGCCAGCAGTTACTCGAGTTCGTTGGAGCAGTACTTC.

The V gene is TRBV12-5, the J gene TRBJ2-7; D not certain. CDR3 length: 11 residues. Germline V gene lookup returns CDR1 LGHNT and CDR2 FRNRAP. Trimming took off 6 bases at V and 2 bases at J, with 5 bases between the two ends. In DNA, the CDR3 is TGTGCTAGTGGCCCTCCCTACGAGCAGTACTTC. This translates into CASGPPYEQYF.

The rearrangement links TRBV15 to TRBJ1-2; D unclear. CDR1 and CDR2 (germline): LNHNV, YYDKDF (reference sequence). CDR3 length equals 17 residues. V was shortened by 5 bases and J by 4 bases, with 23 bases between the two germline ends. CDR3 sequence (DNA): TGTGCCACCAGCGGTCCAATCCAGTTTCGCGCTAGCTATGGCTACACCTTC. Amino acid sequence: CATSGPIQFRASYGYTF.

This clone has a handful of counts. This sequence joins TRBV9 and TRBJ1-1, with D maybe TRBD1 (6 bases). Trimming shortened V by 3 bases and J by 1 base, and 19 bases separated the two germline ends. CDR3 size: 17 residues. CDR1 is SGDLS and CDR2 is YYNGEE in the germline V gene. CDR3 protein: CASSARIDQGKNTEAFF. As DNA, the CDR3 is TGTGCCAGCAGCGCCCGAATAGACCAGGGGAAGAACACTGAAGCTTTCTTT.

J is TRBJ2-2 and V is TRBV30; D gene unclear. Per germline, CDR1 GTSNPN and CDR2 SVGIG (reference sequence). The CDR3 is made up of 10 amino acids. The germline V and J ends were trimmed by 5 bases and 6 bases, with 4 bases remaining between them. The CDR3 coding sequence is TGTGCCTGGTTAGCCGGGGAGCTGTTTTTT. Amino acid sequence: CAWLAGELFF.

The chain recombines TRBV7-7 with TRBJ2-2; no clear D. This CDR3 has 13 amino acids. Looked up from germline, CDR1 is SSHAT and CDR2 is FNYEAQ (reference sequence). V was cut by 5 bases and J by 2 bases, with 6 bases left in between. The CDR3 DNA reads TGTGCCAGCAGCCAATTAAACACCGGGGAGCTGTTTTTT. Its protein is CASSQLNTGELFF.

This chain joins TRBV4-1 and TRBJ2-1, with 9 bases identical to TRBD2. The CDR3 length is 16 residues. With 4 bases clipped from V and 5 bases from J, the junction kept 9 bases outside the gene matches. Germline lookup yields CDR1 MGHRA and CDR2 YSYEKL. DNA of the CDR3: TGCGCCAGCAGCCCGTTGGGAAAGCGGGAGGACAATGAGCAGTTCTTC. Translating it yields CASSPLGKREDNEQFF.